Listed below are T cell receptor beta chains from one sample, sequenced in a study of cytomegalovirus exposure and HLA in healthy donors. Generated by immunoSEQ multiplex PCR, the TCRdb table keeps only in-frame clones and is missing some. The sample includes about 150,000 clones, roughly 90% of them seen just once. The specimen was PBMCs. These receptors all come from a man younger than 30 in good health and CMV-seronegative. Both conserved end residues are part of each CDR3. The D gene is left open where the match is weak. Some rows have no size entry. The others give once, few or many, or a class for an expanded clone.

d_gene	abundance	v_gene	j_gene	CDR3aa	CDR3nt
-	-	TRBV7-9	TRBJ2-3	CASSPSLSTDTQYF	TGTGCCAGCAGCCCCTCCCTAAGCACAGATACGCAGTATTTT
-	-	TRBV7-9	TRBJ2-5	CASSLKETQYF	TGTGCCAGCAGCCTAAAAGAGACCCAGTACTTC
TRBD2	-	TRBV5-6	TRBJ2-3	CASSLVRTSGTDTQYF	TGTGCCAGCAGCTTGGTCAGGACTAGCGGCACAGATACGCAGTATTTT
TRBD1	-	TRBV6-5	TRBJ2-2	CASSYPTGGSTGELFF	TGTGCCAGCAGTTACCCGACAGGGGGTTCCACCGGGGAGCTGTTTTTT
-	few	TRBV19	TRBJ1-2	CASSIGPSPSNYGYTF	TGTGCCAGTAGTATAGGGCCCAGTCCTTCTAACTATGGCTACACCTTC
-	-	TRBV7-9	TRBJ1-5	CASSPRDGGKPQHF	TGTGCCAGCAGCCCCCGGGACGGGGGAAAGCCCCAGCATTTT
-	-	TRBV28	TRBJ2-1	CASSFRANNEQFF	TGTGCCAGCAGTTTCCGCGCGAACAATGAGCAGTTCTTC
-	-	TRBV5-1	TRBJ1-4	CASSPRGGGYNEKLFF	TGCGCCAGCAGCCCCCGCGGCGGAGGGTATAATGAAAAACTGTTTTTT
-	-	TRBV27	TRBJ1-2	CASSQAVLGTPNYGYTF	TGTGCCAGCAGCCAAGCAGTCCTCGGGACACCTAACTATGGCTACACCTTC
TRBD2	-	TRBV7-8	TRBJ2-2	CASSPRTSGGGELFF	TGTGCCAGCAGCCCTCGGACTAGCGGAGGCGGGGAGCTGTTTTTT
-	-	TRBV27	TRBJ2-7	CASSSAYEQYF	TGTGCCAGCAGTTCCGCCTACGAGCAGTACTTC
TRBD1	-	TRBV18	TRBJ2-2	CASSPYRGKATGELFF	TGTGCCAGCTCACCTTACAGGGGAAAGGCGACCGGGGAGCTGTTTTTT
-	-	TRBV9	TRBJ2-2	CASSVVGRGNTGELFF	TGTGCCAGCAGCGTAGTAGGCAGGGGGAACACCGGGGAGCTGTTTTTT
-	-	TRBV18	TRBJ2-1	CASSPLRSRAVNEQFF	TGTGCCAGCTCACCATTGCGTTCCAGGGCGGTCAATGAGCAGTTCTTC
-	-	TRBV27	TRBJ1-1	CASSPRVRQPRNTEAFF	TGTGCCAGCAGCCCGAGGGTTCGCCAGCCCCGGAACACTGAAGCTTTCTTT
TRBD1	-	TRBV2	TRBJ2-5	CASSEGRGLETQYF	TGTGCCAGCAGTGAGGGCAGGGGGCTGGAGACCCAGTACTTC
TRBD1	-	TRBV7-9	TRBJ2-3	CASSPLGQVGTDTQYF	TGTGCCAGCAGCCCCCTGGGACAGGTCGGTACCGATACGCAGTATTTT
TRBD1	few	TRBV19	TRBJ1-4	CASSSQGALEKLFF	TGTGCCAGTAGTTCACAGGGGGCGTTGGAAAAACTGTTTTTT
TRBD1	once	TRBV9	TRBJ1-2	CASGAGTGAYGYTF	TGTGCCAGCGGAGCAGGGACAGGGGCCTATGGCTACACCTTC
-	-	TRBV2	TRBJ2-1	CASMVAYNEQFF	TGTGCCAGCATGGTCGCGTACAATGAGCAGTTCTTC
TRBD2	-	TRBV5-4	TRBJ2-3	CASSWAGGGRSTDTQYF	TGTGCCAGCAGCTGGGCCGGCGGGGGGCGTAGCACAGATACGCAGTATTTT
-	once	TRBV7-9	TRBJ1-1	CASSLAVQGTEAFF	TGTGCCAGCAGCTTAGCCGTACAGGGCACTGAAGCTTTCTTT